These 20 T cell receptor beta chains came from one sample sequenced in a study of yellow fever vaccine responses in identical twins. TCRdb independently ran MiXCR on the RT-PCR reads; one entry per CDR3 protein. The sample lists thousands of distinct CDR3 sequences, about 86% occurring once. The sequencing used T cells from blood (PBMCs), unsorted or a sorted subset (not recorded which), collected before or after yellow fever vaccination (not recorded which). The receptors stem from a woman aged 18-29 years who received the yellow fever vaccine.

The genes are TRBV5-6 and TRBJ2-7, with D tentatively TRBD1 or TRBD2 (5 bases each). The CDR3 covers 15 residues. The V end lost 2 bases, the J end lost 2 bases, and 14 bases lay between the germline ends. The V gene's germline CDR1 is SGHDT and CDR2 YYEEEE. Here the CDR3 DNA reads TGTGCCAGCAGCTTCGGGACCGCCTCCACCTACGAGCAGTACTTC. Translated: CASSFGTASTYEQYF.

The V and J genes are TRBV11-2 and TRBJ2-3; maybe TRBD1 (5 bases). The CDR3 loop spans 15 amino acids. V was trimmed by 2 bases and J by 0 bases, leaving 9 bases between them. Germline values: CDR1 SGHAT, CDR2 FQNNGV. The CDR3, as DNA: TGTGCCAGCAGCTTACAGGGATCTAGCACAGATACGCAGTATTTT. This translates into CASSLQGSSTDTQYF.

The chain uses TRBV7-2 and TRBJ2-7; weak D call: TRBD1 (6 bases). The CDR3 spans 14 residues. CDR1 SGHTA and CDR2 FQGNSA come from the germline V gene. Trimming left V 0 bases short and J 7 bases short, with 13 bases between. Here the CDR3 reads CASSLAVQGLEQYF. For the CDR3, the DNA is TGTGCCAGCAGCTTAGCGGTACAGGGCTTAGAGCAGTACTTC.

This clonotype was seen a few times. The V call is TRBV29-1, the J call TRBJ2-3; TRBD2 matches at 7 bases. V was pared by 3 bases and J by 1 base, with 1 base of the junction left unmatched. The CDR3 loop spans 13 amino acids. CDR1 and CDR2 (germline): SQVTM, ANQGSEA. This chain's CDR3 is CSVDAGGTDTQYF. In nucleotides, the CDR3 is TGCAGCGTTGACGCGGGGGGCACAGATACGCAGTATTTT.

The chain couples TRBV5-5 to TRBJ2-3, with D possibly being TRBD2 (6 bases). The CDR3 is made up of 15 amino acids. The germline CDR1 and CDR2 sequences are SGHKS and YYEKEE (reference sequence). With 2 bases removed from V and 0 bases from J, the gap between germline ends came to 10 bases. CDR3 bases: TGTGCCAGCAGCTTCGACGGGGGTAGCACAGATACGCAGTATTTT. Its protein product is CASSFDGGSTDTQYF.

This clonotype came up once. The chain is built from TRBV12-1 and TRBJ2-1. TRBV12-1 constitutes a pseudogene. This CDR3 comprises 14 residues. CDR3 nucleotide sequence: TGTGCCAGCAGCTTTAATCAAGCCTACAATGAGCAGTTCTTC. Translated, it gives CASSFNQAYNEQFF.

The chain employs TRBV7-6 and TRBJ2-7; D ambiguous. The CDR3 length is 13 residues. The V gene lost 1 base and the J gene lost 6 bases, with 10 bases spanning the gap. CDR1 SGHVS and CDR2 FNYEAQ come from the germline V gene. The CDR3 region has the DNA TGTGCCAGCAGCTTAGGTTGGCGTGGCGAGCAGTACTTC. Its protein product is CASSLGWRGEQYF. The complete variable domain, with remaining parts taken from reference TRBV7-6 and TRBJ2-7, reads GAGVSQSPRYKVTKRGQDVALRCDPISGHVSLYWYRQALGQGPEFLTYFNYEAQQDKSGLPNDRFSAERPEGSISTLTIQRTEQRDSAMYRCASSLGWRGEQYFGPGTRLTVT.

The chain uses TRBV4-2 and TRBJ2-7; TRBD1 matches 8 bases. There are 16 residues in the CDR3. The ends lost 0 bases at V and 0 bases at J; junction bases unmatched: 4. Germline values: CDR1 LGHNA, CDR2 YNFKEQ. CDR3 amino acids: CASSQDATGGSYEQYF. For the CDR3, the DNA is TGTGCCAGCAGCCAAGATGCAACAGGGGGCTCCTACGAGCAGTACTTC.

V is TRBV5-6 and J is TRBJ1-5; D is perhaps TRBD1 (6 bases). V lost 4 bases, J lost 3 bases, and 8 bases lay in between. The length of the CDR3 is 13 residues. Germline loops: CDR1 SGHDT, CDR2 YYEEEE. Written as DNA, the CDR3 is TGTGCCAGCAGCCGGACAGCCAATCAGCCCCAGCATTTT. The encoded protein is CASSRTANQPQHF.

The chain joins TRBV6-5 to TRBJ2-3; TRBD2 aligns across 14 bases. V lost 2 bases to trimming and J lost 0 bases; unmatched junction nucleotides: 1. CDR1 is MNHEY, CDR2 SVGAGI, per germline. This CDR3 is 17 amino acids long. The CDR3 region is CASSYRTSGGSTDTQYF. DNA of the CDR3: TGTGCCAGCAGTTACAGGACTAGCGGGGGGAGCACAGATACGCAGTATTTT.

This rearrangement joins TRBV29-1 to TRBJ2-1, with D hard to call. The germline gives CDR1 SQVTM, CDR2 ANQGSEA. The germline V and J ends were trimmed by 5 bases and 0 bases, with 14 bases remaining between them. CDR3 length: 15 amino acids. CDR3 sequence reads: CSVWVAGVSYNEQFF. The CDR3 DNA sequence: TGCAGCGTTTGGGTCGCCGGTGTCTCCTACAATGAGCAGTTCTTC.

This clonotype was observed a few times. The chain has TRBV13 and TRBJ1-1; D ambiguous. The CDR3 runs 11 residues. The ends were cut back, 8 bases at V and 10 bases at J, with 14 bases in the middle. Germline CDR1 reads PRHDT; CDR2 reads FYEKMQ (reference sequence). The CDR3 loop reads CASCGRSGAFF. The CDR3 region has the DNA TGTGCCAGCTGCGGTAGGTCGGGAGCTTTCTTT.

The chain is built from TRBV7-2 and TRBJ2-1, with TRBD2 identical over 11 bases. This CDR3 spans 15 amino acids. J was trimmed by 4 bases and V by 7 bases; bases with no gene match: 6. In germline, CDR1 is SGHTA, CDR2 FQGNSA. The CDR3 region has the DNA TGTGCCAGCACCGTAACTAGCGGGAGTTACAATGAGCAGTTCTTC. Amino acids: CASTVTSGSYNEQFF.

This clonotype has just a few counts. This chain links TRBV20-1 with TRBJ2-2; either TRBD1 or TRBD2 may supply D (5 bases each). The CDR3 loop spans 15 amino acids. Trimming stripped 0 bases from V and 6 bases from J, with 14 bases between. Per the germline V gene, CDR1 is DFQATT and CDR2 is SNEGSKA (reference sequence). CDR3 residues: CSARELPGTPGELFF. The CDR3 bases are TGCAGTGCTAGAGAGCTACCCGGGACCCCCGGGGAGCTGTTTTTT.

CDR3 nucleotide sequence: TGTGCCAGTAGTATTCTTCAGGTACCGGATGAGCAGTTCTTC. This encodes CASSILQVPDEQFF. This chain uses TRBV19 with TRBJ2-1; the D is unclear. CDR3 length equals 14 residues. CDR1 is LNHDA, CDR2 SQIVND, per germline (reference sequence). The V gene lost 3 bases and the J gene lost 8 bases, with 14 bases spanning the gap.

The CDR3 sequence is CSARTSGETQYF. The CDR3 coding sequence is TGCAGTGCTCGGACTAGCGGGGAGACCCAGTACTTC. This chain connects TRBV20-1 to TRBJ2-5; 11 bases map to TRBD2. Germline V lookup: CDR1 DFQATT, CDR2 SNEGSKA (reference sequence). The CDR3 extends over 12 amino acids. J gave up 5 bases and V 5 bases, and 1 base lay outside the gene matches.

The chain recombines TRBV11-2 with TRBJ2-4, with D perhaps matching TRBD1 or TRBD2 (5 bases each). Germline assignment: CDR1 SGHAT and CDR2 FQNNGV. V was cut by 4 bases and J by 10 bases, with 8 bases left in between. This CDR3 comprises 11 residues. The CDR3 is CASSSGSIQYF. CDR3 coding DNA: TGTGCCAGCAGCTCAGGGAGTATTCAGTACTTC.

The rearrangement uses TRBV29-1 and TRBJ2-7; D might be TRBD1 or TRBD2, each matching 6 bases. The CDR3 is made up of 14 amino acids. V lost 1 base and J lost 1, with 11 bases in between. The germline gives CDR1 SQVTM, CDR2 ANQGSEA. CDR3 in amino acids: CSVEAQGRSYEQYF. CDR3 DNA sequence: TGCAGCGTTGAAGCTCAGGGGAGGTCCTACGAGCAGTACTTC.

The V and J genes are TRBV11-2 and TRBJ1-1; 7 nucleotides agree with TRBD1. V shed 8 bases and J 4 bases; nucleotides not matched to a gene: 7. The CDR3 length is 13 residues. Germline V CDR1 and CDR2: SGHAT, FQNNGV. The CDR3 DNA reads TGTGCCAGCCGCGGGGAGGGGGCCACTGAAGCTTTCTTT. Amino acid sequence: CASRGEGATEAFF. The full variable domain, its missing parts supplied by reference TRBV11-2 and TRBJ1-1, is EAGVAQSPRYKIIEKRQSVAFWCNPISGHATLYWYQQILGQGPKLLIQFQNNGVVDDSQLPKDRFSAERLKGVDSTLKIQPAKLEDSAVYLCASRGEGATEAFFGQGTRLTVV.

This chain links TRBV6-5 with TRBJ2-1; 7 bases map to TRBD2. The CDR3 covers 15 residues. Trimming took 1 base from V and 6 from J; bases not matched to a gene: 6. CDR1 is MNHEY, CDR2 SVGAGI, per germline. DNA of the CDR3: TGTGCCAGCAGTTACTTGGGACTAAGGGCCAATGAGCAGTTCTTC. Translated: CASSYLGLRANEQFF.